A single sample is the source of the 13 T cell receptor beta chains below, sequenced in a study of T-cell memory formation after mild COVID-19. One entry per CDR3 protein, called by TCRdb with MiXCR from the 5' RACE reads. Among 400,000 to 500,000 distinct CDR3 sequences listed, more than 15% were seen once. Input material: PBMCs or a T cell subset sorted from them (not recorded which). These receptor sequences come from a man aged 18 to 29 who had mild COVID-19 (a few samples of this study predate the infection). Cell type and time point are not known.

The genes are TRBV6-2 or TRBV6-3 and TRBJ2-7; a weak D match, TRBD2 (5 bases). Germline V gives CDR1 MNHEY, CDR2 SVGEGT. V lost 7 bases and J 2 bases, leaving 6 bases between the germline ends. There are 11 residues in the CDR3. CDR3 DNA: TGTGCCAGCACGGGGACCTACGAGCAGTACTTC. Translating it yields CASTGTYEQYF.

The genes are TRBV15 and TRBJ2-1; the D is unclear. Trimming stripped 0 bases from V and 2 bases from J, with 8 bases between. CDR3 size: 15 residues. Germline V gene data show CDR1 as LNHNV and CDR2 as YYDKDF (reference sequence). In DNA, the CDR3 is TGTGCCACCAGCAGAGAACAGAACACCTACAATGAGCAGTTCTTC. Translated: CATSREQNTYNEQFF.

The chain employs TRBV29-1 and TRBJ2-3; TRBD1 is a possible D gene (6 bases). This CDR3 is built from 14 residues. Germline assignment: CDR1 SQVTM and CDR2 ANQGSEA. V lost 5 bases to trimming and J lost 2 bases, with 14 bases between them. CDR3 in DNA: TGCAGCGTTCTCGGACAGCTACTCACAGATACGCAGTATTTT. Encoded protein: CSVLGQLLTDTQYF.

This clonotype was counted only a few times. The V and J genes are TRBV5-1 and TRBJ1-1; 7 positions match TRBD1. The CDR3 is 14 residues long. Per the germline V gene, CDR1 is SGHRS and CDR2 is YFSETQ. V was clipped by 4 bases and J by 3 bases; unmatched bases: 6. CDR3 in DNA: TGCGCCAGCAGCACTCAGGGGGGGTACACTGAAGCTTTCTTT. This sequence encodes CASSTQGGYTEAFF.

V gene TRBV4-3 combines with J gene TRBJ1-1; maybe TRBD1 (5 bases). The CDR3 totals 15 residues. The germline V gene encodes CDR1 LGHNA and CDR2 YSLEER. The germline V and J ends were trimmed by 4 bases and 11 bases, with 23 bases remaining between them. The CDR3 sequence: CASSRLAGASSGAFF. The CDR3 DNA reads TGCGCCAGCAGCCGCCTAGCCGGGGCTTCCAGCGGGGCTTTCTTT.

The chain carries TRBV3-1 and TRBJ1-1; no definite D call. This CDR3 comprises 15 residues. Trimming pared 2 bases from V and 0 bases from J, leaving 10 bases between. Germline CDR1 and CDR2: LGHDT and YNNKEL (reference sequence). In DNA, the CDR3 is TGTGCCAGCAGCCAATCGTCACTTCTGAACACTGAAGCTTTCTTT. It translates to CASSQSSLLNTEAFF.

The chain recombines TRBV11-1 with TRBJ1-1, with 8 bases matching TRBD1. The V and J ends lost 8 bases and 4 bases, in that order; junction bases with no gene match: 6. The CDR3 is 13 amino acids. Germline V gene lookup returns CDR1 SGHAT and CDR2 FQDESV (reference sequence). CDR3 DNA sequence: TGTGCCAGCGGCCGGACAGGGTCCACTGAAGCTTTCTTT. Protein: CASGRTGSTEAFF.

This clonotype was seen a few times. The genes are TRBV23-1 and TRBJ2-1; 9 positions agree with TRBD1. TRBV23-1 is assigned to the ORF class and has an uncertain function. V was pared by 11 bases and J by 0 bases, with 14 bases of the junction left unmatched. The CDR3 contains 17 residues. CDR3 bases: TGCGCCCCAGCGCCGGGACAGGGCAGAAGCTCCTACAATGAGCAGTTCTTC. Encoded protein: CAPAPGQGRSSYNEQFF.

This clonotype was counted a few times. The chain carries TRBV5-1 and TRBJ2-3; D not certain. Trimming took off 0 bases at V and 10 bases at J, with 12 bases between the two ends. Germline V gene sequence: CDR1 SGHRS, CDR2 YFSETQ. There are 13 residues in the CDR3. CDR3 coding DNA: TGCGCCAGCAGCTTGGACTATTTGGAGTCGCAGTATTTT. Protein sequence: CASSLDYLESQYF.

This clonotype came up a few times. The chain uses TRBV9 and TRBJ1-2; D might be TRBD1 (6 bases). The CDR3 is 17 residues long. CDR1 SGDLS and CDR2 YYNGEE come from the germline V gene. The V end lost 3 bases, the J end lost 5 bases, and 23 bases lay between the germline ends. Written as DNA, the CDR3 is TGTGCCAGCAGCGGACCAGGGCCCGGGGGGCCTCTATATGGCTACACCTTC. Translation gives CASSGPGPGGPLYGYTF.

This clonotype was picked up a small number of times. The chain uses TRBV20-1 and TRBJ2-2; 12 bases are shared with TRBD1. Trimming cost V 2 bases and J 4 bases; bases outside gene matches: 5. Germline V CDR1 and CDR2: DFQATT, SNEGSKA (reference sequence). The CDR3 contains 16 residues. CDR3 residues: CSARRDRGLSTGELFF. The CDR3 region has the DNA TGCAGTGCTAGACGGGACAGGGGGCTGAGCACCGGGGAGCTGTTTTTT.

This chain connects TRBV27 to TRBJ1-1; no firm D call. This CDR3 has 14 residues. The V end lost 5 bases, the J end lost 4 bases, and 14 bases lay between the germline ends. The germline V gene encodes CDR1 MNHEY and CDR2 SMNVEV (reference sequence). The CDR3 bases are TGTGCCAGCAGTCAACCGGCCTTCCCCACTGAAGCTTTCTTT. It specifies CASSQPAFPTEAFF.

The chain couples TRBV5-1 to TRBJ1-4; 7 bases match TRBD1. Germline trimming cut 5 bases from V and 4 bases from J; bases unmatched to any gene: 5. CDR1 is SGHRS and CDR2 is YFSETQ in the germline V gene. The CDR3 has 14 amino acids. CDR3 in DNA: TGCGCCAGCAGACCTCAGGGGGGTAATGAAAAACTGTTTTTT. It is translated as CASRPQGGNEKLFF.